The clone carrying this TCR beta chain came up once. The antigen is undetermined. The sample originates from a study of T-cell reconstitution after alpha-beta-depleted transplantation in children. Germline V lookup: CDR1 LGHDT, CDR2 YNNKEL (reference sequence). Trimming pared 8 bases from V and 1 base from J, leaving 26 bases between. The CDR3 runs 18 residues. Unique molecular identifiers were incorporated into the prepared TCRbeta library. MiXCR, run by TCRdb on the PCR reads, gives a single entry per CDR3 protein. This sample carries about 980,000 distinct CDR3 sequences, roughly 29% of them seen once, and the ten largest clones take around 30%. Study conclusions and caveats: Several hundred expanded graft clones reportedly supplied alpha-beta T cells about two months after transplant. It was surviving recipient T cells and thymic progenitors that gave some patients high TCRbeta diversity at day 60. Newly produced T cells mostly provided counts and TCRbeta diversity after one year, as hyperexpanded clones declined.

Sequencing was performed on PBMCs, mostly from graft donor cells, taken 360 days after TCRalphabeta/CD19-depleted stem cell transplant. The rearrangement joins TRBV3-1 to TRBJ2-5; TRBD1 or TRBD2 may be the D gene (6 bases each). This receptor was identified in a boy under two years old who had a stem cell transplant for SCID, so the T cells may come from the graft donor. The CDR3 protein is CASCLDPGGGALQETQYF. The CDR3 coding sequence is TGTGCCAGCTGTTTAGACCCCGGGGGCGGGGCCCTCCAAGAGACCCAGTACTTC.